This TCR beta chain was profiled in a study of blood T cell repertoires in COVID-19. On the study more broadly: Acute and convalescent COVID-19 samples came from the United States, Italy and Spain. In each case, the material was cDNA or gDNA derived from T cells, B-cell-depleted T cells, or PBMCs.

CDR1 is LNHDA and CDR2 is SQIVND in the germline V gene (reference sequence). The V end lost 7 bases, the J end lost 3 bases, and 9 bases lay between the germline ends. The CDR3 consists of 13 residues. Source study methods: Counts of nucleated cells, estimated from reference gene primer amplification, were obtained. The repertoire was sequenced with immunoSEQ multiplex PCR; TCRdb's copy has only in-frame clones and lacks some. The DNA was the basis for D and trimming; V, J and clone size are from that table. The profile covers about 26,000 clones, with over 85% appearing a single time and around 4% taken by the ten largest. The table lists this clone with a count of one.

The V gene is TRBV19, the J gene TRBJ2-2, with a weak D call TRBD1 (5 bases). Sequenced material: peripheral blood. This TCR came from a human donor with active COVID-19. The donor label of this sample is uncertain. The CDR3 loop is CASKRTYTGELFF. As DNA, the CDR3 is TGTGCCAGTAAACGGACATACACCGGGGAGCTGTTTTTT.